The next 31 T cell receptor beta chains were all read from a single sample in a study of blood T cell repertoires in COVID-19. Assay used: immunoSEQ multiplex PCR; TCRdb lists only in-frame clones, some missing. The data contain about 270,000 clones, more than 70% of them singletons. Material: peripheral blood. These receptors were taken from a woman between 45 and 60 years old with acute or convalescent COVID-19.

The chain recombines TRBV7-2 with TRBJ1-2; D is undetermined. Trimming stripped 10 bases from V and 3 bases from J, with 12 bases between. In germline, CDR1 is SGHTA, CDR2 FQGNSA. CDR3 length equals 12 residues. The CDR3 region is CATSPFYYGYTF. DNA of the CDR3: TGTGCCACCTCCCCGTTTTACTATGGCTACACCTTC.

This clone was found a few times. J is TRBJ2-7 and V is TRBV28; TRBD1 agrees at 9 bases. Germline V gives CDR1 MDHEN, CDR2 SYDVKM. V shed 3 bases, J shed 6 bases, and the junction held 6 bases outside the gene matches. This CDR3 is 14 amino acids long. CDR3: CASSLGTGIREQYF. The CDR3 DNA reads as TGTGCCAGCAGTTTGGGGACAGGGATTCGCGAGCAGTACTTC.

This clone was observed a single time. The chain links TRBV30 to TRBJ2-7; D is unclear. The germline V gene encodes CDR1 GTSNPN and CDR2 SVGIG (reference sequence). The ends were cut back, 2 bases at V and 6 bases at J, with 8 bases in the middle. This CDR3 comprises 11 residues. CDR3 sequence: CAWSHNTEQYF. In DNA, the CDR3 is TGTGCCTGGAGTCACAATACCGAGCAGTACTTC.

The chain is built from TRBV7-6 and TRBJ1-3; D is perhaps TRBD1 (6 bases). Germline-derived CDR1 and CDR2 are SGHVS and FNYEAQ. The CDR3 has 16 amino acids. V was trimmed by 5 bases and J by 4 bases, leaving 18 bases between them. The CDR3, as DNA: TGTGCCAGCAGCGTAGGTTCGGGGGGGCCGGGAAACACCATATATTTT. Translation gives CASSVGSGGPGNTIYF.

The chain couples TRBV6-5 to TRBJ1-1; D is possibly TRBD1 (5 bases). Trimming shortened V by 5 bases and J by 4 bases, and 17 bases separated the two germline ends. The CDR3 extends over 15 amino acids. Germline values: CDR1 MNHEY, CDR2 SVGAGI. CDR3 coding DNA: TGTGCCAGCAGTATCCCCAGGGTGAAGGGCACTGAAGCTTTCTTT. Its protein product is CASSIPRVKGTEAFF.

V gene TRBV30 combines with J gene TRBJ2-2; possibly TRBD2 for D (6 bases). The CDR3 runs to 14 residues. Trimming removed 0 bases from V and 3 bases from J, with 8 bases in between. Germline V gene lookup returns CDR1 GTSNPN and CDR2 SVGIG (reference sequence). The CDR3, as DNA: TGTGCCTGGAGTGTAGGAGGGTACACCGGGGAGCTGTTTTTT. Protein product: CAWSVGGYTGELFF.

The gene calls are TRBV19 and TRBJ2-7; D is undetermined. The CDR3 sequence is 13 residues long. Per the germline V gene, CDR1 is LNHDA and CDR2 is SQIVND (reference sequence). Trimming removed 3 bases at V and 2 bases at J, with 8 bases between. The CDR3 DNA reads as TGTGCCAGTAGTATGGGTCTAGCCTACGAGCAGTACTTC. This translates into CASSMGLAYEQYF.

This clone was counted once. This sequence joins TRBV30 and TRBJ2-3, with 8 bases identical to TRBD2. The CDR3 runs 15 residues. CDR1 is GTSNPN and CDR2 is SVGIG in the germline V gene (reference sequence). J lost 3 bases, V lost 2 bases, and 7 bases had no gene match. CDR3 DNA sequence: TGTGCCTGGAGTTCCAGCGGGAGCGGGACAGATACGCAGTATTTT. It translates to CAWSSSGSGTDTQYF.

The chain combines TRBV18 with TRBJ1-5; no firm D call. V was cut by 5 bases and J by 8 bases, with 10 bases left in between. In germline, CDR1 is KGHSH, CDR2 LQKENI. The CDR3 covers 12 residues. Here the CDR3 DNA reads TGTGCCAGCTCATCCCGGGAGGAGCCCCAGCATTTT. Its translation: CASSSREEPQHF. Full variable domain (rest looked up from reference TRBV18 and TRBJ1-5): NAGVMQNPRHLVRRRGQEARLRCSPMKGHSHVYWYRQLPEEGLKFMVYLQKENIIDESGMPKERFSAEFPKEGPSILRIQQVVRGDSAAYFCASSSREEPQHFGDGTRLSIL.

Remarks on this clone: The same CDR3 can be traced to other DNA sequences in this sample. The rearrangement uses TRBV5-1 and TRBJ1-6; 9 bases fit TRBD1. This CDR3 has 14 residues. CDR1 SGHRS and CDR2 YFSETQ come from the germline V gene. J was trimmed by 7 bases and V by 4 bases; bases with no gene match: 3. The CDR3 sequence is CASSLGTGNSPLHF. The CDR3 DNA sequence: TGCGCCAGCAGCCTCGGGACAGGGAATTCACCCCTCCACTTT.

V usage is TRBV7-2 and J usage is TRBJ1-1, with a weak D call TRBD1 (5 bases). Germline values: CDR1 SGHTA, CDR2 FQGNSA. Trimming removed 6 bases at V and 4 bases at J, with 12 bases between. The CDR3 has 13 residues. The CDR3 region is CASRDNRGTEAFF. The CDR3 DNA reads TGTGCCAGCAGGGACAATCGAGGCACTGAAGCTTTCTTT. The full variable domain, rest sourced from reference TRBV7-2 and TRBJ1-1, is GAGVSQSPSNKVTEKGKDVELRCDPISGHTALYWYRQSLGQGLEFLIYFQGNSAPDKSGLPSDRFSAERTGGSVSTLTIQRTQQEDSAVYLCASRDNRGTEAFFGQGTRLTVV.

This rearrangement joins TRBV18 to TRBJ1-5; D remains ambiguous. V was trimmed by 2 bases and J by 1 base, leaving 6 bases between them. Per germline, CDR1 KGHSH and CDR2 LQKENI. This CDR3 has 14 amino acids. CDR3 bases: TGTGCCAGCTCACCATTGGGCAGCAATCAGCCCCAGCATTTT. Protein product: CASSPLGSNQPQHF.

The rearrangement joins TRBV7-2 to TRBJ2-3; 12 bases align to TRBD2. The V and J ends lost 2 bases and 4 bases, in that order; junction bases with no gene match: 4. CDR1 SGHTA and CDR2 FQGNSA come from the germline V gene. The CDR3 length is 16 residues. The CDR3 bases are TGTGCCAGCAGCTTAAGGCTAGCGGGAGGGTCAGATACGCAGTATTTT. It specifies CASSLRLAGGSDTQYF.

The gene calls are TRBV7-2 and TRBJ2-1; 10 nucleotides align to TRBD1. CDR1 and CDR2 from the germline V gene are SGHTA and FQGNSA. The CDR3 contains 13 residues. After removal of 4 bases from V and 15 bases from J, the junction contained 9 bases not matched to a gene. CDR3 DNA: TGTGCCAGCAGCTCGACAGGGGGCAATACAGGGTTCTTC. Protein product: CASSSTGGNTGFF.

In this sample, this clone turned up once. The chain combines TRBV6-1 with TRBJ1-5; D perhaps matches TRBD1 (5 bases). The CDR3 runs to 15 residues. Trimming cost V 1 base and J 5 bases, with 12 bases left between them. Germline CDR1 MNHNS, CDR2 SASEGT. The CDR3 here is CASSEVVQGYQPQHF. The DNA of the CDR3 is TGTGCCAGCAGTGAAGTGGTCCAGGGCTATCAGCCCCAGCATTTT.

This clone has only one observation. V usage is TRBV30 and J usage is TRBJ1-6; 9 positions agree with TRBD1. CDR3 size: 13 residues. The J segment lost 18 bases and the V segment lost 3 bases, leaving 12 bases of the junction unmatched. Germline V gives CDR1 GTSNPN, CDR2 SVGIG (reference sequence). In DNA, the CDR3 is TGTGCCTGGAGAGGGACAGGGCGAGCCGCCCACCACTTT. Translating it yields CAWRGTGRAAHHF.

The gene calls are TRBV6-2 or TRBV6-3 and TRBJ2-7; D is possibly TRBD2 (6 bases). The CDR3 has 16 amino acids. Trimming shortened V by 2 bases and J by 2 bases, and 16 bases separated the two germline ends. Germline lookup yields CDR1 MNHEY and CDR2 SVGEGT. The CDR3 protein is CASSYNGPGVAYEQYF. Here the CDR3 DNA reads TGTGCCAGCAGTTACAATGGTCCGGGGGTCGCCTACGAGCAGTACTTC.

The chain joins TRBV28 to TRBJ1-2; 8 bases align to TRBD1. Germline V gene data show CDR1 as MDHEN and CDR2 as SYDVKM. The trim removed 6 bases at V and 5 bases at J, leaving 8 bases unmatched. This CDR3 comprises 14 residues. CDR3 in amino acids: CASSEQGAGYGYTF. In DNA, the CDR3 is TGTGCCAGCAGCGAGCAGGGGGCAGGGTATGGCTACACCTTC.

This clone was seen a few times. This sample includes further DNA sequences coding for the same CDR3. This chain connects TRBV14 to TRBJ1-1; perhaps TRBD1 as D (6 bases). The CDR3 loop spans 14 amino acids. V lost 4 bases and J lost 1, with 10 bases in between. Germline V gene lookup returns CDR1 SGHDN and CDR2 FVKESK. For the CDR3, the DNA is TGTGCCAGCAGCCCGGCAGGGGCGAACACTGAAGCTTTCTTT. Translating gives CASSPAGANTEAFF.

This chain connects TRBV5-1 to TRBJ1-5; TRBD1 aligns across 8 bases. V dropped 2 bases and J dropped 3; count of bases not matched to a gene: 4. Germline CDR1 is SGHRS and CDR2 is YFSETQ. The CDR3 runs 15 residues. The CDR3 is CASSLTGGFNQPQHF. CDR3 DNA: TGCGCCAGCAGCTTAACAGGGGGTTTCAATCAGCCCCAGCATTTT. Complete variable domain (other parts from reference TRBV5-1 and TRBJ1-5): KAGVTQTPRYLIKTRGQQVTLSCSPISGHRSVSWYQQTPGQGLQFLFEYFSETQRNKGNFPGRFSGRQFSNSRSEMNVSTLELGDSALYLCASSLTGGFNQPQHFGDGTRLSIL.

This chain uses TRBV15 with TRBJ2-7; 7 bases line up with TRBD1. Trimming removed 3 bases from V and 3 bases from J; junction bases left unmatched: 11. The germline V gene has CDR1 LNHNV and CDR2 YYDKDF (reference sequence). This CDR3 has 16 amino acids. The CDR3 loop is CATSSSVWGQHYEQYF. The DNA for the CDR3 is TGTGCCACCAGCAGTTCTGTATGGGGACAGCACTACGAGCAGTACTTC.

This chain uses TRBV4-3 with TRBJ1-2; no definite D call. CDR1 is LGHNA, CDR2 YSLEER, per germline. The CDR3 has 15 residues. V was shortened by 0 bases and J by 5 bases, with 13 bases between the two germline ends. The CDR3 region has the DNA TGCGCCAGCAGCCAAGATGAAGGCCGGGGATATGGCTACACCTTC. Translating gives CASSQDEGRGYGYTF.

The rearrangement links TRBV13 to TRBJ2-1, with 9 bases lining up with TRBD2. Per the germline V gene, CDR1 is PRHDT and CDR2 is FYEKMQ (reference sequence). This CDR3 has 15 amino acids. Trimming took 5 bases from V and 5 from J; bases not matched to a gene: 7. CDR3: CASSQGLAYDNEQFF. CDR3 DNA: TGTGCCAGCAGCCAGGGACTAGCCTACGACAATGAGCAGTTCTTC.

The CDR3 coding sequence is TGTGCCACCAGCTCCTGGGGGGGAGGCAATCAGCCCCAGCATTTT. Protein sequence: CATSSWGGGNQPQHF. The rearrangement joins TRBV15 to TRBJ1-5, with D maybe TRBD1 (5 bases). CDR3 size: 15 residues. Trimming left V 5 bases short and J 2 bases short, with 13 bases between. CDR1 is LNHNV, CDR2 YYDKDF, per germline (reference sequence).

This chain connects TRBV15 to TRBJ2-1, with D perhaps matching TRBD2 (5 bases). Germline V gene data show CDR1 as LNHNV and CDR2 as YYDKDF (reference sequence). The CDR3 covers 17 residues. The V gene lost 1 base and the J gene lost 0 bases, with 13 bases spanning the gap. The CDR3 region is CATSRVKGGASYNEQFF. DNA for the CDR3: TGTGCCACCAGCAGAGTCAAAGGAGGAGCCTCCTACAATGAGCAGTTCTTC.

This rearrangement joins TRBV9 to TRBJ1-2; 8 bases are a match to TRBD1. The CDR3 runs 17 residues. V lost 4 bases to trimming and J lost 7 bases; unmatched junction nucleotides: 18. CDR1 is SGDLS and CDR2 is YYNGEE in the germline V gene. The chain's CDR3 is CASSLRDRSAFLGGYTF. In DNA form, the CDR3 reads TGTGCCAGCAGCCTCCGGGACAGGTCAGCATTTCTAGGTGGCTACACCTTC.

This chain links TRBV3-1 (or the pseudogene TRBV3-2) with TRBJ2-3, with 14 nucleotides matching TRBD2. The CDR3 spans 18 residues. Per the germline V gene, CDR1 is LGHDT and CDR2 is YNNKEL (reference sequence). With V trimmed by 6 bases and J by 4 bases, 12 bases remained unmatched. In nucleotides, the CDR3 is TGTGCCAGCAGAGAGGGACTAGCGGGAGACCCGCGGTCAGATACGCAGTATTTT. Its protein product is CASREGLAGDPRSDTQYF.

About this clone itself: At one boundary the junction diverges from the germline segment, which might be a read error. The CDR3, as DNA: TGTGCCAGCAGCCCGGGACAGCTCCAAGAGGCCCAGTACTTC. Translation: CASSPGQLQEAQYF. The chain has TRBV9 and TRBJ2-5, with 7 bases that match TRBD1. The CDR3 extends over 14 amino acids. Germline V CDR1 and CDR2: SGDLS, YYNGEE.

The gene calls are TRBV9 and TRBJ1-4; a weak D match, TRBD1 (5 bases). The V gene's germline CDR1 is SGDLS and CDR2 YYNGEE. The CDR3 is made up of 15 amino acids. Between the trimmed V and J ends, which lost 9 bases and 1 base, there was a span of 16 bases. This CDR3 is CATCAGEGTNEKLFF. CDR3 bases: TGTGCCACCTGCGCGGGGGAGGGAACTAATGAAAAACTGTTTTTT. Drawing the rest from reference TRBV9 and TRBJ1-4, the complete variable domain is DSGVTQTPKHLITATGQRVTLRCSPRSGDLSVYWYQQSLDQGLQFLIQYYNGEERAKGNILERFSAQQFPDLHSELNLSSLELGDSALYFCATCAGEGTNEKLFFGSGTQLSVL.

In this sample, this clone turned up a few times. A read error may account for a junction end that differs from germline. Here the CDR3 reads CASSLDRGSGEAFF. The CDR3 DNA reads TGTGCCAGTAGTCTAGACAGGGGGTCAGGTGAAGCTTTCTTT. This rearrangement joins TRBV19 to TRBJ1-1; 9 bases are a match to TRBD1. Per germline, CDR1 LNHDA and CDR2 SQIVND (reference sequence). The CDR3 sequence is 14 residues long.

This clone was found once. In the same sample, other DNA sequences code for this CDR3. The rearrangement uses TRBV5-1 and TRBJ1-1; TRBD1 aligns across 9 bases. Germline CDR1 reads SGHRS; CDR2 reads YFSETQ. The CDR3 is 14 residues long. V lost 0 bases to trimming and J lost 3 bases; unmatched junction nucleotides: 0. The CDR3 here is CASSLGTGDTEAFF. The CDR3 region has the DNA TGCGCCAGCAGCTTGGGGACAGGGGACACTGAAGCTTTCTTT.